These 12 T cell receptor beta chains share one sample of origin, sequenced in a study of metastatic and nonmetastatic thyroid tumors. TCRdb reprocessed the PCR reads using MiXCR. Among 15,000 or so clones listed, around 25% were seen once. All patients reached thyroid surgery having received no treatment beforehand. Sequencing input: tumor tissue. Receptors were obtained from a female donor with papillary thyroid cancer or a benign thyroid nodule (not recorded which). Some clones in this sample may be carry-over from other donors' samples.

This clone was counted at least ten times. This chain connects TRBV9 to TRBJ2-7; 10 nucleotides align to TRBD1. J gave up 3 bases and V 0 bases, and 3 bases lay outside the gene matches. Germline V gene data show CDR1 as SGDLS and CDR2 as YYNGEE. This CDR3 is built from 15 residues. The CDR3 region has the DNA TGTGCCAGCAGCGTAGGGACAGGGGGTAACTACGAGCAGTACTTC. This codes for CASSVGTGGNYEQYF. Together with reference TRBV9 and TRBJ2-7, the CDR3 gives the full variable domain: DSGVTQTPKHLITATGQRVTLRCSPRSGDLSVYWYQQSLDQGLQFLIQYYNGEERAKGNILERFSAQQFPDLHSELNLSSLELGDSALYFCASSVGTGGNYEQYFGPGTRLTVT.

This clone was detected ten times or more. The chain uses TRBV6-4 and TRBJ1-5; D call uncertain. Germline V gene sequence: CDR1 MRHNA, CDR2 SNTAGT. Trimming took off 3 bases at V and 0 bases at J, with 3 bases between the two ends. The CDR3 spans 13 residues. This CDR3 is CASSEHSNQPQHF. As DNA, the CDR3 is TGTGCCAGCAGTGAGCATAGCAATCAGCCCCAGCATTTT.

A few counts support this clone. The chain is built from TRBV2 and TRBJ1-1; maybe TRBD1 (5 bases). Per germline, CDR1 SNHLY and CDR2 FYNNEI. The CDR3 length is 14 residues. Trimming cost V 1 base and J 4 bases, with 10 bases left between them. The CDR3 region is CASSEVTVGTEAFF. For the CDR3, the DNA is TGTGCCAGCAGTGAAGTGACAGTGGGCACTGAAGCTTTCTTT.

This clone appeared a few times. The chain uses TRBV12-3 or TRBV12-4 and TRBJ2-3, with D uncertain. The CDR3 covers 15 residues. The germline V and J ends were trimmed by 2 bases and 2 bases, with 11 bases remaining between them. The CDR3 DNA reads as TGTGCCAGCAGTTTAAAGTGTAGAGTCACAGATACGCAGTATTTT. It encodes CASSLKCRVTDTQYF.

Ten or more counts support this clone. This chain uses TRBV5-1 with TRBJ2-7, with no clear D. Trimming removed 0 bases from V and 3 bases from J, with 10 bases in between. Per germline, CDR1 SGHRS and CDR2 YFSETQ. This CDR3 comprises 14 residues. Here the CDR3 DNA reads TGCGCCAGCAGCTTGGGTTCATCCAACTACGAGCAGTACTTC. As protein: CASSLGSSNYEQYF.

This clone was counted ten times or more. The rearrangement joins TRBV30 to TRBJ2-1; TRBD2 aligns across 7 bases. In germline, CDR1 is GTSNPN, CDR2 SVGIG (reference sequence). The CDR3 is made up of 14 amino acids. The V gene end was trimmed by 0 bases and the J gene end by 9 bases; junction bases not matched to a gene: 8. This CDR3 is CAWSVFTSDSEQFF. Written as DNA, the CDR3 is TGTGCCTGGAGTGTTTTCACTAGCGACAGTGAGCAGTTCTTC.

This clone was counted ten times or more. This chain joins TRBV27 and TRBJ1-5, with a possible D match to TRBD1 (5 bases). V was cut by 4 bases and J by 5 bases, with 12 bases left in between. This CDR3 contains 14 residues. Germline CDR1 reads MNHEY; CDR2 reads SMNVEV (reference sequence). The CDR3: CASSSKGTDQPQHF. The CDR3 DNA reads TGTGCCAGCAGTTCGAAGGGGACGGATCAGCCCCAGCATTTT.

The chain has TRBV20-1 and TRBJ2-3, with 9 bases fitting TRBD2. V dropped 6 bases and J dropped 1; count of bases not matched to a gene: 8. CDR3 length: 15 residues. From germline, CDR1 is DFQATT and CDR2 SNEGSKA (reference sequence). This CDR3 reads CSAGVRTSGTDTQYF. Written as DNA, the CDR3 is TGCAGTGCGGGTGTTAGGACTAGCGGCACAGATACGCAGTATTTT.

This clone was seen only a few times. CDR3 sequence: CASLRGTSGAVYEQYF. CDR3 coding DNA: TGTGCCAGCCTACGCGGAACTAGCGGGGCCGTCTACGAGCAGTACTTC. This chain connects TRBV6-1 to TRBJ2-7; 10 bases are a match to TRBD2. Germline V gene lookup returns CDR1 MNHNS and CDR2 SASEGT. The CDR3 loop spans 16 amino acids. Trimming took 8 bases from V and 3 from J; bases not matched to a gene: 13.

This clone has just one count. The CDR3 loop reads CASSTFRTGRIEKLFF. The DNA for the CDR3 is TGTGCCAGCTCAACTTTCCGGACAGGGAGAATCGAAAAACTGTTTTTT. The chain joins TRBV18 to TRBJ1-4, with 8 bases lining up with TRBD1. In germline, CDR1 is KGHSH, CDR2 LQKENI. Trimming cost V 5 bases and J 8 bases; bases outside gene matches: 13. The CDR3 is 16 amino acids.

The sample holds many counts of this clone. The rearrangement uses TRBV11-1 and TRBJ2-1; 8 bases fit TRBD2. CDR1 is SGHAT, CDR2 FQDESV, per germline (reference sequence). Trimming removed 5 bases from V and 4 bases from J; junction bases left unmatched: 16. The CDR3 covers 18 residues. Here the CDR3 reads CASSPPRGMTSAYNEQFF. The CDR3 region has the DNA TGTGCCAGCAGCCCCCCAAGGGGCATGACTAGCGCGTACAATGAGCAGTTCTTC. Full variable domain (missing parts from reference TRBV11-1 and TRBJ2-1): EAEVAQSPRYKITEKSQAVAFWCDPISGHATLYWYRQILGQGPELLVQFQDESVVDDSQLPKDRFSAERLKGVDSTLKIQPAELGDSAMYLCASSPPRGMTSAYNEQFFGPGTRLTVL.

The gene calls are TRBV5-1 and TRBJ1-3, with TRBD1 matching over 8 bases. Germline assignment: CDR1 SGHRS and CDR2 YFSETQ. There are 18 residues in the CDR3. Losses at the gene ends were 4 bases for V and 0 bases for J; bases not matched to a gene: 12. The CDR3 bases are TGCGCCAGCAGCCCGAACCCGACAGGGGCCCTCTCTGGAAACACCATATATTTT. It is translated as CASSPNPTGALSGNTIYF. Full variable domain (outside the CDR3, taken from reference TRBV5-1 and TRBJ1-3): KAGVTQTPRYLIKTRGQQVTLSCSPISGHRSVSWYQQTPGQGLQFLFEYFSETQRNKGNFPGRFSGRQFSNSRSEMNVSTLELGDSALYLCASSPNPTGALSGNTIYFGEGSWLTVV.